The 9 T cell receptor beta chains given below trace back to one sample, sequenced in a study of shared clonotypes between healthy human individuals. Generated by immunoSEQ multiplex PCR, the TCRdb table keeps only in-frame clones and is missing some. The sample has nearly 1 million clones, approximately 76% seen once. The sequenced material came from memory CD4+ T cells sorted from blood. Subset given: CD45RA-negative fraction. The source of these receptors is a man between 18 and 29 years old in good health.

This chain connects TRBV30 to TRBJ2-1; possible D gene TRBD2, 5 bases. The CDR3 consists of 10 residues. The V end was cut by 5 bases, the J end by 14 bases, with 13 bases between. The germline gives CDR1 GTSNPN, CDR2 SVGIG (reference sequence). The CDR3, as DNA: TGTGCCTGGGGTGCGGGTGGTGAGTTCTTC. Protein: CAWGAGGEFF.

The chain couples TRBV11-2 to TRBJ2-7; D possibly corresponds to TRBD1 (7 bases). Per germline, CDR1 SGHAT and CDR2 FQNNGV. The CDR3 is 12 residues long. The V gene lost 4 bases and the J gene lost 6 bases, with 10 bases spanning the gap. CDR3 in DNA: TGTGCCAGCAGCTCGCAGGGGGGCGAGCAGTACTTC. Amino acid sequence: CASSSQGGEQYF.

This clone was seen only a few times. V gene TRBV25-1 combines with J gene TRBJ1-1; 7 bases match TRBD1. Losses at the gene ends were 6 bases for V and 10 bases for J; bases not matched to a gene: 8. CDR1 MGHDK and CDR2 SYGVNS come from the germline V gene. The CDR3 is 12 amino acids. The CDR3 coding sequence is TGTGCCAGCAGCACCGGGACAGACGGAGCTTTCTTT. Its protein is CASSTGTDGAFF.

As regards this clone: Within the sample, other DNA sequences also encode this same CDR3. The gene calls are TRBV11-2 and TRBJ2-5, with D perhaps matching TRBD1 or TRBD2 (5 bases each). Germline V gene sequence: CDR1 SGHAT, CDR2 FQNNGV. CDR3 length: 14 amino acids. Trimming removed 2 bases from V and 1 base from J, with 8 bases in between. CDR3 region: CASSLRDRQETQYF. The CDR3 DNA follows: TGTGCCAGCAGCTTACGGGACCGCCAAGAGACCCAGTACTTC.

J is TRBJ2-1 and V is TRBV5-1; TRBD1 is a possible D gene (6 bases). The CDR3 runs 14 residues. Germline values: CDR1 SGHRS, CDR2 YFSETQ. Trimming pared 0 bases from V and 5 bases from J, leaving 9 bases between. The CDR3 sequence: CASSLVPGDNEQFF. DNA for the CDR3: TGCGCCAGCAGCTTGGTTCCAGGGGACAATGAGCAGTTCTTC.

This clone was detected a few times. CDR3 residues: CASSYFSGRAYEQYF. In DNA form, the CDR3 reads TGTGCCAGCAGTTACTTTAGCGGAAGAGCCTACGAGCAGTACTTC. The V call is TRBV6-5, the J call TRBJ2-7, with D tentatively TRBD2 (6 bases). Germline V gene sequence: CDR1 MNHEY, CDR2 SVGAGI. CDR3 size: 15 residues. V lost 1 base and J 2 bases, leaving 12 bases between the germline ends.

This chain connects TRBV30 to TRBJ2-2; D may be TRBD2 (5 bases). Per germline, CDR1 GTSNPN and CDR2 SVGIG (reference sequence). V was cut by 5 bases and J by 4 bases, with 8 bases left in between. This CDR3 spans 12 amino acids. CDR3 nucleotide sequence: TGTGCCTGGGGACTCTCCACCGGGGAGCTGTTTTTT. This sequence encodes CAWGLSTGELFF.

The sample holds a few counts of this clone. The V gene is TRBV7-9, the J gene TRBJ1-5; the match to TRBD1 covers 9 bases. Per the germline V gene, CDR1 is SEHNR and CDR2 is FQNEAQ (reference sequence). There are 14 residues in the CDR3. The V and J ends lost 6 bases and 3 bases, in that order; junction bases with no gene match: 3. The CDR3: CASSWTGANQPQHF. The CDR3 region has the DNA TGTGCCAGCAGTTGGACAGGGGCCAATCAGCCCCAGCATTTT.

The CDR3 protein is CASRPGPGQANSGNTIYF. In DNA, the CDR3 is TGTGCCAGCAGACCAGGGCCGGGACAGGCGAACTCTGGAAACACCATATATTTT. The gene calls are TRBV9 and TRBJ1-3; 8 bases agree with TRBD1. Germline V gene lookup returns CDR1 SGDLS and CDR2 YYNGEE. Trimming cost V 5 bases and J 0 bases; bases outside gene matches: 13. There are 18 residues in the CDR3.